This is a list of T cell receptor beta chains from one sample in a study of T cells in Graves' hyperthyroidism and ophthalmopathy. Each CDR3 protein is one row after TCRdb ran MiXCR on the multiplex PCR reads. This sample has roughly 510,000 distinct CDR3 sequences, with 46% found just once. Sequences were obtained from peripheral blood or thyroid tissue (not recorded which). These receptors were collected from an adult woman with Graves' disease, either hyperthyroidism or ophthalmopathy (not recorded which). The CDR3 runs from the conserved cysteine through the conserved F or W. D genes are given only for firm matches. Only some rows state a clone size, as once, few, many or a class for expanded clones.

clone_size j_call v_call d_call cdr3_aa cdr3_nt
once TRBJ1-1 TRBV6-6 - CASRVRLNTEAFF TGTGCCAGCCGCGTACGACTTAACACTGAAGCTTTCTTT
- TRBJ2-5 TRBV20-1 - CSAQTGQETQYF TGCAGTGCCCAGACCGGGCAAGAGACCCAGTACTTC
- TRBJ1-2 TRBV12-3/TRBV12-4 TRBD1 CASSQTGVHGYTF TGTGCCAGCAGCCAGACAGGGGTACATGGCTACACCTTC
many TRBJ1-6 TRBV11-2 TRBD1 CASSLGGQGTNSPLHF TGTGCCAGCAGCTTAGGCGGACAGGGAACGAATTCACCCCTCCACTTT
- TRBJ1-5 TRBV19 TRBD1 CASSFRDRGALGQPQHF TGTGCCAGTAGTTTCCGGGACAGGGGGGCCTTAGGCCAGCCCCAGCATTTT
- TRBJ2-7 TRBV7-9 TRBD2 CASSWGGTSGYEQYF TGTGCCAGCAGTTGGGGTGGGACTAGCGGGTACGAGCAGTACTTC
few TRBJ2-2 TRBV7-9 - CASSHRDLTGELFF TGTGCCAGCAGCCACCGGGACCTCACCGGGGAGCTGTTTTTT
- TRBJ1-1 TRBV9 - CASSPGVPPRLAFF TGTGCCAGCAGCCCAGGGGTCCCGCCCCGCCTAGCTTTCTTT
- TRBJ2-7 TRBV19 TRBD1 CASSKTGGGHEQYF TGTGCCAGTAGTAAGACAGGGGGAGGCCACGAGCAGTACTTC
few TRBJ1-1 TRBV6-5 - CASSPLSQLNTEAFF TGTGCCAGCAGCCCCCTTTCACAGTTAAACACTGAAGCTTTCTTT
- TRBJ2-7 TRBV29-1 - CSVVGPVGSYEQYF TGCAGCGTTGTGGGCCCGGTGGGGAGCTACGAGCAGTACTTC
many TRBJ2-5 TRBV12-3/TRBV12-4 - CASSLLGPRWETQYF TGTGCCAGCAGTTTATTGGGGCCTCGGTGGGAGACCCAGTACTTC
few TRBJ2-6 TRBV19 TRBD1 CASSIYRQGLGANVLTF TGTGCCAGTAGTATTTACCGACAGGGCCTCGGGGCCAACGTCCTGACTTTC